This T cell receptor (beta chain) came from a study of blood T cell repertoires in COVID-19. Study context: From the United States, Italy and Spain came samples of acute and convalescent COVID-19. PBMCs, B-cell-depleted T cells, or T cells were the source of the cDNA or gDNA that made up the material.

Trimming removed 4 bases at V and 2 bases at J, with 17 bases between. This CDR3 has 16 residues. The germline V gene encodes CDR1 MGHRA and CDR2 YSYEKL. In the source study's methods: By means of reference gene primer amplification, nucleated cell counts were estimated. The protocol was immunoSEQ multiplex PCR, while the TCRdb copy is restricted to in-frame clones and leaves out a portion. The V and J calls and the clone size are those of that table, but D and trimming were determined from the DNA. The sample consists of some 150,000 clones, about 86% of them appearing once. The J gene is TRBJ1-1, the V gene TRBV4-1; D might be TRBD1 (5 bases). This sequence was found in a man younger than 35 with active or convalescent COVID-19. The sample consisted of peripheral blood. The CDR3 nucleotides are TGCGCCAGCAGCCGACCCACCGGGGGTCCAAACACTGAAGCTTTCTTT. It is translated as CASSRPTGGPNTEAFF.